Listed here are 5 T cell receptor beta chains from one sample, sequenced in a study of blood T cell repertoires in COVID-19. TCRdb keeps only in-frame clones here, not all; method: immunoSEQ multiplex PCR. This sample has about 80,000 clones, with 80% to 85% found just once. What was sequenced was peripheral blood. The source is a woman between 65 and 79 years old with acute or convalescent COVID-19.

The chain has TRBV5-1 and TRBJ1-3; possible D gene TRBD1, 6 bases. Deletions cut 4 bases from V and 4 bases from J, with 24 bases between. Germline V gene lookup returns CDR1 SGHRS and CDR2 YFSETQ. CDR3 length equals 18 residues. CDR3 sequence reads: CASSLTPSRGVGGNTIYF. The CDR3 DNA reads as TGCGCCAGCAGCCTAACGCCTTCCAGGGGAGTTGGAGGAAACACCATATATTTT. Variable domain in full (rest from reference TRBV5-1 and TRBJ1-3): KAGVTQTPRYLIKTRGQQVTLSCSPISGHRSVSWYQQTPGQGLQFLFEYFSETQRNKGNFPGRFSGRQFSNSRSEMNVSTLELGDSALYLCASSLTPSRGVGGNTIYFGEGSWLTVV.

The V and J genes are TRBV7-9 and TRBJ1-2; no clear D gene. V lost 0 bases to trimming and J lost 3 bases, with 5 bases between them. In germline, CDR1 is SEHNR, CDR2 FQNEAQ (reference sequence). The CDR3 covers 13 residues. CDR3 amino acids: CASSLALDYGYTF. For the CDR3, the DNA is TGTGCCAGCAGCTTAGCGCTAGACTATGGCTACACCTTC.

The chain couples TRBV5-8 to TRBJ2-7, with 14 bases matching TRBD2. Germline V lookup: CDR1 SGHTS, CDR2 YDEGEE. J lost 3 bases, V lost 4 bases, and 3 bases had no gene match. CDR3 length equals 15 residues. The CDR3 protein is CASSRGLAGVYEQYF. In DNA, the CDR3 is TGTGCCAGCAGCAGGGGACTAGCGGGAGTCTACGAGCAGTACTTC.

The gene calls are TRBV19 and TRBJ1-1; D is possibly TRBD1 (5 bases). The CDR3 loop spans 15 amino acids. Trimming pared 5 bases from V and 6 bases from J, leaving 19 bases between. Germline values: CDR1 LNHDA, CDR2 SQIVND (reference sequence). For the CDR3, the DNA is TGTGCCAGTAGTTCAAATGGGAACCAGGGCGCTGAAGCTTTCTTT. As protein: CASSSNGNQGAEAFF.

The rearrangement uses TRBV18 and TRBJ2-1, with 10 bases that match TRBD2. After removal of 2 bases from V and 4 bases from J, the junction contained 5 bases not matched to a gene. This CDR3 region has 16 residues. Per the germline V gene, CDR1 is KGHSH and CDR2 is LQKENI. The CDR3 region has the DNA TGTGCCAGCTCACCAGTACGGACTAGCGGTTACAATGAGCAGTTCTTC. Translated, it gives CASSPVRTSGYNEQFF.